Listed below are T cell receptor beta chains from one sample, sequenced in a study of shared clonotypes between healthy human individuals. Profiling relied on immunoSEQ multiplex PCR, and the TCRdb table lists in-frame clones only, not all of them. This sample has approximately 1.4 million clones; about 98% occur once, and the top ten carry about 0.45%. Sequencing input: naive CD4+ T cells sorted from blood. These receptors all stem from a man under 40 in good health. Each CDR3 is given with its conserved first and last residue. Each record gives: J gene, V gene, clone size, D gene, CDR3 DNA, CDR3 protein. A D gene is named only where the DNA matches it firmly. Expanded clones are given a class, and other clones once, few, many or no size at all.

TRBJ1-4 | TRBV6-5 | . | . | TGTGCCAGCAGTTACTCGGGAGAGGGAAAACTGTTTTTT | CASSYSGEGKLFF
TRBJ2-7 | TRBV28 | . | TRBD1 | TGTGCCAGCAGTTTATTAGGGACAGGGGCCTACGAGCAGTACTTC | CASSLLGTGAYEQYF
TRBJ1-2 | TRBV6-5 | . | . | TGTGCCAGCAGCCCCTGGGCGGGAGCTCCCGATGGCTACACCTTC | CASSPWAGAPDGYTF
TRBJ2-1 | TRBV7-8 | . | . | TGTGCCAGCAGCTTAGCGCGCGTGTACAATGAGCAGTTCTTC | CASSLARVYNEQFF
TRBJ2-5 | TRBV5-1 | . | . | TGCGCCAGCAGCCGTGAGGCGGGTCAAGAGACCCAGTACTTC | CASSREAGQETQYF
TRBJ2-1 | TRBV27 | . | TRBD2 | TGTGCCAGCACCCTGCGGGGACTAGCGGGAGAGCAGTTCTTC | CASTLRGLAGEQFF
TRBJ2-7 | TRBV5-1 | . | TRBD2 | TGCGCCAGCAGCTTGGATCTAGCGGAAACCTACGAGCAGTACTTC | CASSLDLAETYEQYF
TRBJ1-1 | TRBV7-9 | . | TRBD1 | TGTGCCAGCAGCTCCCAGACAGGGATTGGGGGAGCTTTCTTT | CASSSQTGIGGAFF
TRBJ1-1 | TRBV6-5 | . | . | TGTGCCAGCAGGAGACAGCCACTGAACACTGAAGCTTTCTTT | CASRRQPLNTEAFF
TRBJ1-1 | TRBV27 | . | TRBD1 | TGTGCCAGCAGCTTACAGGGGGCTGAGACTGAAGCTTTCTTT | CASSLQGAETEAFF
TRBJ2-6 | TRBV6-4 | many | . | TGTGCCAGCAGTGACAACTCTGGGGCCAACGTCCTGACTTTC | CASSDNSGANVLTF
TRBJ2-2 | TRBV6-1 | . | TRBD2 | TGTGCCAGCAGTGTAATTGGTCAGGGAGGGTCTACGAACACCGGGGAGCTGTTTTTT | CASSVIGQGGSTNTGELFF
TRBJ2-5 | TRBV9 | . | . | TGTGCCAGCAGCGAAAAGCAGGGGACCCAGTACTTC | CASSEKQGTQYF
TRBJ2-1 | TRBV2 | . | . | TGTGCCAGCGGGGGCTCATCAAGACACAATGAGCAGTTCTTC | CASGGSSRHNEQFF
TRBJ2-5 | TRBV5-1 | . | TRBD2 | TGCGCCAGCAGCAAGCCGGGACTAGCGGCCCAAGAGACCCAGTACTTC | CASSKPGLAAQETQYF
TRBJ2-5 | TRBV6-5 | . | . | TGTGCCAGCAGTTACTCGGGGTTCGTAGAAGAGACCCAGTACTTC | CASSYSGFVEETQYF
TRBJ2-7 | TRBV5-1 | . | TRBD2 | TGCGCCAGCAGCCGGACTAGCGGGATTTACGAGCAGTACTTC | CASSRTSGIYEQYF
TRBJ2-7 | TRBV5-5 | . | . | TGTGCCAGCAAACCCCCAACGGTAAGCGAGCAGTACTTC | CASKPPTVSEQYF
TRBJ2-7 | TRBV27 | . | . | TGTGCCAGCAGTTTAACAGGGAACCTTCGTACCTACGAGCAGTACTTC | CASSLTGNLRTYEQYF
TRBJ1-4 | TRBV28 | . | . | TGTGCCAGCAGTTTTACTTCCCTCGCCCTGTTTTTT | CASSFTSLALFF
TRBJ1-5 | TRBV19 | . | . | TGTGCCAGTAGTGACCGGACGGGCAATCAGCCCCAGCATTTT | CASSDRTGNQPQHF
TRBJ2-1 | TRBV6-6 | . | TRBD1 | TGTGCCAGCACTGCAACCGGGACAGGGAAATCCCATGAGCAGTTCTTC | CASTATGTGKSHEQFF
TRBJ2-3 | TRBV11-3 | . | . | TGTGCCAGCAGCTTCGACAGTTCCACAGATACGCAGTATTTT | CASSFDSSTDTQYF
TRBJ2-7 | TRBV5-4 | . | TRBD2 | TGTGCCAGCAGACCTGGAGGATCTAGCGGAGCCTACGAGCAGTACTTC | CASRPGGSSGAYEQYF
TRBJ2-1 | TRBV19 | . | . | TGTGCCAGTACTTCTCTAAGGCGGGGCTCCTACAATGAGCAGTTCTTC | CASTSLRRGSYNEQFF
TRBJ2-7 | TRBV9 | . | TRBD1 | TGTGCCAGCAGCGTCCAACAGGGGCGAGGCTACGAGCAGTACTTC | CASSVQQGRGYEQYF
TRBJ2-1 | TRBV14 | . | . | TGTGCCAGCAGCCGCTTACAGATGGATGAGCAGTTCTTC | CASSRLQMDEQFF
TRBJ2-7 | TRBV7-2 | . | . | TGTGCCAGCAGCTTACGGGATCATAGCTCCTACGAGCAGTACTTC | CASSLRDHSSYEQYF
TRBJ1-1 | TRBV7-8 | . | . | TGTGCCAGCAGCTTAAGGGGCCGCACTGAAGCTTTCTTT | CASSLRGRTEAFF
TRBJ2-5 | TRBV6-5 | . | . | TGTGCCAGCAGTTACTCGTTGTGGGAGAACCAAGAGACCCAGTACTTC | CASSYSLWENQETQYF
TRBJ2-5 | TRBV7-9 | . | . | TGTGCCAGCAGCTCCCCCCGCCGAACTATCCAAGAGACCCAGTACTTC | CASSSPRRTIQETQYF
TRBJ2-1 | TRBV9 | . | . | TGTGCCAGCAGCGTTGGGCGGGACAGATCCAATGAGCAGTTCTTC | CASSVGRDRSNEQFF
TRBJ2-7 | TRBV9 | . | TRBD2 | TGTGCCAGCAGCCCCCAGCGGGAGCTTACCCACGAGCAGTACTTC | CASSPQRELTHEQYF
TRBJ1-5 | TRBV5-5 | . | . | TGTGCCAGCAGCTTCAGACAGTACAATCAGCCCCAGCATTTT | CASSFRQYNQPQHF
TRBJ2-1 | TRBV18 | . | TRBD2 | TGTGCCAGCTCACCAAGGGAGGGACGCAATGAGCAGTTCTTC | CASSPREGRNEQFF
TRBJ2-7 | TRBV5-4 | once | . | TGTGCCAGCAGCTCGTCAGGGGCCTACGAGCAGTACTTC | CASSSSGAYEQYF
TRBJ2-5 | TRBV5-1 | once | . | TGCGCCAGCAGGGAAGTTACAGGACAAGAGACCCAGTACTTC | CASREVTGQETQYF
TRBJ2-7 | TRBV27 | . | TRBD1 | TGTGCCAGCACCTCTAGAGGGACAGTGCCCTACGAGCAGTACTTC | CASTSRGTVPYEQYF
TRBJ2-2 | TRBV7-8 | once | . | TGTGCCAGCAGCTTAACAGGGTTCGGGAAAGGGGAGCTGTTTTTT | CASSLTGFGKGELFF
TRBJ2-7 | TRBV11-3 | once | TRBD2 | TGTGCCAGCAGCGCAGGTAGCGGGAGTTACGACGAGCAGTACTTC | CASSAGSGSYDEQYF
TRBJ1-5 | TRBV28 | . | . | TGTGCCAGTAGTTTGTTTCGGGATCAGCCCCAGCATTTT | CASSLFRDQPQHF
TRBJ2-1 | TRBV7-9 | . | TRBD2 | TGTGCCAGCAGCCTCTTTCCAGCGGGAGTTAGGAATGAGCAGTTCTTC | CASSLFPAGVRNEQFF
TRBJ2-7 | TRBV28 | . | . | TGTGCCAGCAGTCCCGAGCGGAGTTCCTACGAGCAGTACTTC | CASSPERSSYEQYF
TRBJ1-4 | TRBV9 | . | TRBD1 | TGTGCCAGCAGCGTAAACCCGGACAGGAGCAACCACGAAAAACTGTTTTTT | CASSVNPDRSNHEKLFF
TRBJ2-1 | TRBV18 | . | . | TGTGCCAGCTCACCACCGGGGGGCAATGAGCAGTTCTTC | CASSPPGGNEQFF
TRBJ2-5 | TRBV5-1 | . | . | TGCGCCAGCAGCTTGTTGGGGACCGAAGAGACCCAGTACTTC | CASSLLGTEETQYF
TRBJ2-7 | TRBV28 | . | TRBD1 | TGTGCCAGCTCCTATTCGGGACAGCCCTCGAGCTCCTACGAGCAGTACTTC | CASSYSGQPSSSYEQYF
TRBJ2-5 | TRBV7-9 | . | TRBD2 | TGTGCCAGCAGGGGGGGTAGCGGGAGCACGGAGACCCAGTACTTC | CASRGGSGSTETQYF
TRBJ1-5 | TRBV5-4 | . | . | TGTGCCAGCAGCTTGGGGGGGCGGAACAATCAGCCCCAGCATTTT | CASSLGGRNNQPQHF
TRBJ1-2 | TRBV6-5 | . | TRBD1 | TGTGCCAGCAGTTGGGACAGGGTGACCTATGGCTACACCTTC | CASSWDRVTYGYTF
TRBJ1-3 | TRBV30 | . | . | TGTGCCTGGAGTGTACTCACCTCTGGAAACACCATATATTTT | CAWSVLTSGNTIYF
TRBJ1-5 | TRBV6-5 | . | . | TGTGCCAGCAGCCCCACCTCGGGGGGCGTTCAGCCCCAGCATTTT | CASSPTSGGVQPQHF
TRBJ2-3 | TRBV2 | . | . | TGTGCCAGCAGTCCCAGTTCGGGTACGCAGTATTTT | CASSPSSGTQYF
TRBJ2-1 | TRBV13 | . | TRBD2 | TGTGCCAGCAGCTTAGGACTAGCGGGAGACTCTGAGCAGTTCTTC | CASSLGLAGDSEQFF